This T cell receptor beta chain derives from a study of control samples from healthy donors and cancer patients. Generated by immunoSEQ multiplex PCR, the TCRdb table keeps only in-frame clones and is missing some. Of about 100,000 clones listed, approximately 90% are singletons. In germline, CDR1 is MNHEY, CDR2 SVGAGI. V was shortened by 2 bases and J by 4 bases, with 2 bases between the two germline ends. This CDR3 region has 11 residues. This TCR derives from a man aged 25-45 years in good health. The sequencing sample was made of blood. V usage is TRBV6-5 and J usage is TRBJ2-5; no clear D. The CDR3 is CASSYGETQYF. The DNA of the CDR3 is TGTGCCAGCAGTTACGGAGAGACCCAGTACTTC.